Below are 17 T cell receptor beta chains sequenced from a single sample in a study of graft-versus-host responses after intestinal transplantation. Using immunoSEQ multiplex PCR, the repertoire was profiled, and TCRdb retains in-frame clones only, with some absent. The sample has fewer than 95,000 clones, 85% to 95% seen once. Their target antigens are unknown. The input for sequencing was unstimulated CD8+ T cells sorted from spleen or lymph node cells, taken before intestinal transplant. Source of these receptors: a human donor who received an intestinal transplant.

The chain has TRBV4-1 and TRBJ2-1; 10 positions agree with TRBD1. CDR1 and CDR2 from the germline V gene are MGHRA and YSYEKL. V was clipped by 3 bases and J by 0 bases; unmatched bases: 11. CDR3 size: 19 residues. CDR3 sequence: CASSHYGTGVWGSYNEQFF. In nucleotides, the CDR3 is TGCGCCAGCAGCCATTACGGGACAGGGGTTTGGGGCTCCTACAATGAGCAGTTCTTC.

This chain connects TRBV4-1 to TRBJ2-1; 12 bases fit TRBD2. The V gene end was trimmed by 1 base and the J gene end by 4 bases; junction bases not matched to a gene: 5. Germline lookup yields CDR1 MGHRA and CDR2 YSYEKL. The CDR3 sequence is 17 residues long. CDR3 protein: CASSQVPGTSGYNEQFF. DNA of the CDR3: TGCGCCAGCAGCCAAGTCCCCGGGACTAGCGGGTACAATGAGCAGTTCTTC.

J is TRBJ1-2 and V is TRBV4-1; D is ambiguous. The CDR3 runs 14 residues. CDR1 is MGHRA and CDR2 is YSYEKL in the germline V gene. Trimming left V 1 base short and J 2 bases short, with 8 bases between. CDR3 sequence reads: CASSQAAGNYGYTF. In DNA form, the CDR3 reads TGCGCCAGCAGCCAAGCCGCGGGAAACTATGGCTACACCTTC.

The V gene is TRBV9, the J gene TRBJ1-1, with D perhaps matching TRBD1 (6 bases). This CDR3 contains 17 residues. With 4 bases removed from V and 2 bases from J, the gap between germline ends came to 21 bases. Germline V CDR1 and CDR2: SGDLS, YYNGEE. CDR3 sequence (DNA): TGTGCCAGCAGCTCTAGTACCAAGGAGGACAGCAACACTGAAGCTTTCTTT. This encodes CASSSSTKEDSNTEAFF.

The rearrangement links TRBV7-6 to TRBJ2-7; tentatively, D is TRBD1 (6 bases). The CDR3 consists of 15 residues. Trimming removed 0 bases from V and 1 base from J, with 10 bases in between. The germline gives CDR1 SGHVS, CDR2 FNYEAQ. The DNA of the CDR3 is TGTGCCAGCAGCTTAGCGGCGGACAGATCCTACGAGCAGTACTTC. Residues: CASSLAADRSYEQYF.

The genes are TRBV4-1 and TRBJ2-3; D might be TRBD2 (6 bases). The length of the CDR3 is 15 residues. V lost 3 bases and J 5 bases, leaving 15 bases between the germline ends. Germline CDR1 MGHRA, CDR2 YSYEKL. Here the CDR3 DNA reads TGCGCCAGCAGCCAGCGGGGCCCGACGCAAGATACGCAGTATTTT. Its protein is CASSQRGPTQDTQYF.

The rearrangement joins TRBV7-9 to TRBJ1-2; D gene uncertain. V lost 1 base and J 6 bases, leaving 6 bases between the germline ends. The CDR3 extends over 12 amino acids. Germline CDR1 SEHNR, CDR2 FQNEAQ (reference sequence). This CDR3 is CASSLVVDGYTF. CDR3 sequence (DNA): TGTGCCAGCAGCTTAGTAGTGGATGGCTACACCTTC.

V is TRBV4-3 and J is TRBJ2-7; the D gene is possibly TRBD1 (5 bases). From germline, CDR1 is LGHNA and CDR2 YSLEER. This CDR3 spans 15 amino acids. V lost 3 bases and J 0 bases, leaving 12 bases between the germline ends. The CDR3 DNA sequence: TGCGCCAGCAGCCAGGGTAGGGGTTCCTCCTACGAGCAGTACTTC. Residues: CASSQGRGSSYEQYF.

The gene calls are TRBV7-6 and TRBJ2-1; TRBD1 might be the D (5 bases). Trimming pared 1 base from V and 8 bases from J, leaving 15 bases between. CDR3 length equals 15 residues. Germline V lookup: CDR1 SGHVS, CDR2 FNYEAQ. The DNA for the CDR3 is TGTGCCAGCAGCTTAGTTGCGGCAGGGATTGATGAGCAGTTCTTC. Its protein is CASSLVAAGIDEQFF.

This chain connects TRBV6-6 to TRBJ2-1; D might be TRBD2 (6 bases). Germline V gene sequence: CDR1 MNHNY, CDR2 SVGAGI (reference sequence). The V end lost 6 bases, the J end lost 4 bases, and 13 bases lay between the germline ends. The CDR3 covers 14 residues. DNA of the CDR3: TGTGCCAGCAGCGGGACTGAACTTTACAATGAGCAGTTCTTC. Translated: CASSGTELYNEQFF.

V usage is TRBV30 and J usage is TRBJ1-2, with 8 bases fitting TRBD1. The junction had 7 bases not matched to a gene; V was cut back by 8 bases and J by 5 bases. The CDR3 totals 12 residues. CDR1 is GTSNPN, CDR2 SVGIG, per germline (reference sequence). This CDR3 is CAHGQGRYGYTF. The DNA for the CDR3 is TGTGCCCACGGACAGGGAAGGTATGGCTACACCTTC.

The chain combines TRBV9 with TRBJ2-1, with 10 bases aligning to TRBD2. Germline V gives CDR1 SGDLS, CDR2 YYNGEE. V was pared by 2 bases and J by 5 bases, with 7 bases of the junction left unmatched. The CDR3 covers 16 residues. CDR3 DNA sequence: TGTGCCAGCAGCGTGGGGCTAGCGGGAGTAAACAATGAGCAGTTCTTC. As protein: CASSVGLAGVNNEQFF.

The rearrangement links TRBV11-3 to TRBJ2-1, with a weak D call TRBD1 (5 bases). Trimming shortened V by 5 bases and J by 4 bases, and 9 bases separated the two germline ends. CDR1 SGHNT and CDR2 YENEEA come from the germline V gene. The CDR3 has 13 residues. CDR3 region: CASSEGDYNEQFF. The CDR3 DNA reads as TGTGCCAGCAGCGAAGGGGATTACAATGAGCAGTTCTTC. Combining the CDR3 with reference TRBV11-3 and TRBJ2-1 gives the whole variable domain EAGVVQSPRYKIIEKKQPVAFWCNPISGHNTLYWYLQNLGQGPELLIRYENEEAVDDSQLPKDRFSAERLKGVDSTLKIQPAELGDSAVYLCASSEGDYNEQFFGPGTRLTVL.

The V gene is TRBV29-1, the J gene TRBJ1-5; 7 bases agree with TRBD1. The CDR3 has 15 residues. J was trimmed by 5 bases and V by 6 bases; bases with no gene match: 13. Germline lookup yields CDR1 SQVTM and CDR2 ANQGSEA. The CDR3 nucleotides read TGCAGCGTGGGGAGAACGACAGGGAAGGATCAGCCCCAGCATTTT. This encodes CSVGRTTGKDQPQHF.

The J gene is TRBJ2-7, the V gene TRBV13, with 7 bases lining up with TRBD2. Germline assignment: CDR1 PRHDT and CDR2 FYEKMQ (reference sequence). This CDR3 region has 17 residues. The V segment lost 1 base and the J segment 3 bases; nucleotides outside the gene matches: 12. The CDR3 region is CASSLESEKGGNYEQYF. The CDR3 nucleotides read TGTGCCAGCAGCTTAGAATCGGAGAAGGGAGGGAACTACGAGCAGTACTTC. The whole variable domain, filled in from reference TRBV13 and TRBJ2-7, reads AAGVIQSPRHLIKEKRETATLKCYPIPRHDTVYWYQQGPGQDPQFLISFYEKMQSDKGSIPDRFSAQQFSDYHSELNMSSLELGDSALYFCASSLESEKGGNYEQYFGPGTRLTVT.

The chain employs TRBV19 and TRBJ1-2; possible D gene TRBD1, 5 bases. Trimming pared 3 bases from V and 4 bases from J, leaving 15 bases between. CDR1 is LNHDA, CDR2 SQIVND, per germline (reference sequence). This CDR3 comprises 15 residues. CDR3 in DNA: TGTGCCAGTAGTATCTCCTCGACAGCCAGCTATGGCTACACCTTC. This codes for CASSISSTASYGYTF.

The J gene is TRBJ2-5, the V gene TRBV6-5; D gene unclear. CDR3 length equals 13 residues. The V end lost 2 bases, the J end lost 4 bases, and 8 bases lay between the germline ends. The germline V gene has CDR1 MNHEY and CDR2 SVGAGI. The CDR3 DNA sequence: TGTGCCAGCAGTTACACAGTGGGAGAGACCCAGTACTTC. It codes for CASSYTVGETQYF.